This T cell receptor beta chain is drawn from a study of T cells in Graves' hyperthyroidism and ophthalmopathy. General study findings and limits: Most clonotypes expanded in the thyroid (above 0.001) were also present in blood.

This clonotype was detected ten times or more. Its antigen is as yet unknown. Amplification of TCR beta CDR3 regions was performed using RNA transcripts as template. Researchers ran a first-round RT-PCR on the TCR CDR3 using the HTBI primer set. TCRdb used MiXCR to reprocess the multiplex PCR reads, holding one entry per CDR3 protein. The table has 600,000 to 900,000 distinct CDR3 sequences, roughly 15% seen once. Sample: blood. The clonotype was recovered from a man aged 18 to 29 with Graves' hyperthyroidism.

This chain's CDR3 is CSARQGRPFF. Here the CDR3 DNA reads TGCAGTGCTAGACAGGGTCGCCCTTTCTTT. J is TRBJ1-1 and V is TRBV20-1, with D possibly TRBD1 on 5 matching bases. The CDR3 spans 10 residues. V dropped 2 bases and J dropped 12 bases, with 10 bases sitting between them. The germline V gene encodes CDR1 DFQATT and CDR2 SNEGSKA (reference sequence).